A selection of T cell receptor beta chains follows, all from one sample in a study of OX40 agonist ivuxolimab in advanced cancers. Clones were read by immunoSEQ multiplex PCR, and TCRdb kept only the in-frame ones, dropping some. The sample yields about 84,000 clones, more than 75% seen once. Sequencing used CD4+ or CD8+ T cells sorted from blood, obtained in a trial of the OX40 agonist ivuxolimab. Every receptor here comes from an adult with an advanced solid tumor such as melanoma, head and neck, liver or kidney cancer. CDR3s include the opening cysteine and the closing phenylalanine or tryptophan. The order of the fields is clone size, J gene, D gene, V gene, CDR3 DNA, CDR3 protein. The D gene is left open where the match is weak. For some rows the clone size is stated as once, few or many, or as a class when expanded; others skip it.

size: NA
J: TRBJ2-7
D: NA
V: TRBV7-2
DNA: TGTGCCAGCAGCCCTGGACGGGACACCCCCTACGAGCAGTACTTC
CDR3: CASSPGRDTPYEQYF

size: NA
J: TRBJ2-5
D: TRBD1
V: TRBV28
DNA: TGTGCCAGCAGTTTATCCGGGACAGCATCCCAAGAGACCCAGTACTTC
CDR3: CASSLSGTASQETQYF

size: many
J: TRBJ1-2
D: TRBD1
V: TRBV5-1
DNA: TGCGCCAGCAGCGCGGGACAGGGAGAGGGTGGCTACACCTTC
CDR3: CASSAGQGEGGYTF

size: NA
J: TRBJ2-3
D: TRBD1
V: TRBV19
DNA: TGTGCCAGTAGTCGAGGCAGGGGGCTTCGGACAGATACGCAGTATTTT
CDR3: CASSRGRGLRTDTQYF

size: NA
J: TRBJ1-2
D: NA
V: TRBV5-6
DNA: TGTGCCAGCAGCCCAAACAACTTCGGAAACTATGGCTACACCTTC
CDR3: CASSPNNFGNYGYTF

size: NA
J: TRBJ1-6
D: NA
V: TRBV9
DNA: TGTGCCAGCAGCGTACTAGAGGCAGGGAATAATTCACCCCTCCACTTT
CDR3: CASSVLEAGNNSPLHF

size: NA
J: TRBJ2-4
D: NA
V: TRBV28
DNA: TGTGCCAGCAGTTTATTTTTGGGACAAGGGTTAGCCAAAAACATTCAGTACTTC
CDR3: CASSLFLGQGLAKNIQYF

size: NA
J: TRBJ2-5
D: TRBD1
V: TRBV7-3
DNA: TGTGCCAGCAGTTACAGGGGTGGGGAGACCCAGTACTTC
CDR3: CASSYRGGETQYF

size: NA
J: TRBJ2-3
D: TRBD2
V: TRBV2
DNA: TGTGCCAGGACGGTGGGACTAGGGGGCACAGATACGCAGTATTTT
CDR3: CARTVGLGGTDTQYF

size: NA
J: TRBJ2-3
D: TRBD2
V: TRBV4-2
DNA: TGTGCCAGCAGTCCCCGGACTAGCGGGGGGTATGGAGATACGCAGTATTTT
CDR3: CASSPRTSGGYGDTQYF

size: NA
J: TRBJ2-3
D: NA
V: TRBV6-6
DNA: TGTGCCAGCAGTTACCCCGGCGATACGCAGTATTTT
CDR3: CASSYPGDTQYF

size: NA
J: TRBJ1-2
D: NA
V: TRBV7-9
DNA: TGTGCCAGCAGCTTCTCCGCAGTCAACTATGGCTACACCTTC
CDR3: CASSFSAVNYGYTF

size: NA
J: TRBJ2-6
D: TRBD2
V: TRBV19
DNA: TGTGCCAGTAGTATTGATCTTGCGGGACTAAACTCTGGGGCCAACGTCCTGACTTTC
CDR3: CASSIDLAGLNSGANVLTF

size: NA
J: TRBJ1-5
D: NA
V: TRBV5-6
DNA: TGTGCCAGCAGTCGGGGTGACAGGCGTACTCAGCCCCAGCATTTT
CDR3: CASSRGDRRTQPQHF

size: once
J: TRBJ2-7
D: TRBD2
V: TRBV7-2
DNA: TGTGCCAGCAGCTTAGACGGACTAGCGGGGGTTTACGAGCAGTACTTC
CDR3: CASSLDGLAGVYEQYF

size: once
J: TRBJ1-3
D: NA
V: TRBV7-2
DNA: TGTGCCAGCAGTTTTGACAGGAGCTCTGGAAACACCATATATTTT
CDR3: CASSFDRSSGNTIYF

size: few
J: TRBJ1-2
D: NA
V: TRBV28
DNA: TGTGCCAGCGGAGGACTAGACTATGGCTACACCTTC
CDR3: CASGGLDYGYTF

size: NA
J: TRBJ2-1
D: TRBD1
V: TRBV19
DNA: TGTGCCAGTAGTCGGGACAGGCCGTTGGTGCAGTTCTTC
CDR3: CASSRDRPLVQFF

size: NA
J: TRBJ2-5
D: NA
V: TRBV5-1
DNA: TGCGCCAGCTCCCCGGGGCACCTAGGCCCAGAGACCCAGTACTTC
CDR3: CASSPGHLGPETQYF

size: NA
J: TRBJ2-3
D: TRBD2
V: TRBV5-8
DNA: TGTGCCAGCAGCTTGGGACTAGCGTTGAGGTTGGGCACAGATACGCAGTATTTT
CDR3: CASSLGLALRLGTDTQYF

size: NA
J: TRBJ1-1
D: TRBD1
V: TRBV6-5
DNA: TGTGCCAGCAGCCTCAGGGGGAGGACTGAAGCTTTCTTT
CDR3: CASSLRGRTEAFF

size: NA
J: TRBJ1-6
D: NA
V: TRBV6-6
DNA: TGTGCCAGCAGCTCCGGACAGAGCTATAATTCACCCCTCCACTTT
CDR3: CASSSGQSYNSPLHF

size: NA
J: TRBJ2-1
D: TRBD2
V: TRBV6-5
DNA: TGTGCCAGCAGTTACTTAGCGGGAGTCTATGAGCAGTTCTTC
CDR3: CASSYLAGVYEQFF

size: NA
J: TRBJ2-3
D: TRBD1
V: TRBV28
DNA: TGTGCCAGCAGTTCTGACAGGGTTACAGATACGCAGTATTTT
CDR3: CASSSDRVTDTQYF

size: few
J: TRBJ2-6
D: TRBD1
V: TRBV2
DNA: TGTGCCAGCAGTGCTGACAGGGGGCTTGGGGCCAACGTCCTGACTTTC
CDR3: CASSADRGLGANVLTF

size: NA
J: TRBJ1-5
D: TRBD1
V: TRBV28
DNA: TGTGCCAGCAGTCCGGTCCCGGGACAGGGAATAGCCCAGCATTTT
CDR3: CASSPVPGQGIAQHF

size: NA
J: TRBJ1-1
D: NA
V: TRBV18
DNA: TGTGCCAGCTCACCACCAAGCCAGACAAACACTGAAGCTTTCTTT
CDR3: CASSPPSQTNTEAFF

size: NA
J: TRBJ1-3
D: NA
V: TRBV9
DNA: TGTGCCAGCAGCGTAGGCCCGCCAGTACCTGGAAACACCATATATTTT
CDR3: CASSVGPPVPGNTIYF

size: few
J: TRBJ1-6
D: NA
V: TRBV6-5
DNA: TGTGCCAGCGGATGGGGAGTTGGCTCACCCCTCCACTTT
CDR3: CASGWGVGSPLHF

size: NA
J: TRBJ1-3
D: NA
V: TRBV5-6
DNA: TGTGCCAGCAGCTCCCTAGGGGGAGGTGGAAACACCATATATTTT
CDR3: CASSSLGGGGNTIYF

size: few
J: TRBJ2-2
D: NA
V: TRBV30
DNA: TGTGCTTGGTTAAGAAAAGACTATCCGAACACCGGGGAGCTGTTTTTT
CDR3: CAWLRKDYPNTGELFF

size: NA
J: TRBJ2-5
D: NA
V: TRBV6-5
DNA: TGTGCCAGTCGAGTTCAGGGGGGGAGAGAGACCCAGTACTTC
CDR3: CASRVQGGRETQYF

size: NA
J: TRBJ2-5
D: TRBD1
V: TRBV4-3
DNA: TGCGCCAGCAGCCAACACCGGGACAGCCAAGAGACCCAGTACTTC
CDR3: CASSQHRDSQETQYF

size: NA
J: TRBJ1-1
D: NA
V: TRBV19
DNA: TGTGCCAGTACCACACAGGGTTACACTGAAGCTTTCTTT
CDR3: CASTTQGYTEAFF

size: NA
J: TRBJ1-4
D: NA
V: TRBV7-8
DNA: TGTGCCAGCAGCTTGAACGAAAAACTGTTTTTT
CDR3: CASSLNEKLFF

size: once
J: TRBJ2-3
D: NA
V: TRBV19
DNA: TGTGCCAGTTCGACCCAGGGGAATACGCAGTATTTT
CDR3: CASSTQGNTQYF

size: NA
J: TRBJ2-5
D: NA
V: TRBV9
DNA: TGTGCCAGCAGTTTGACTTCAGCAAAAGAGACCCAGTACTTC
CDR3: CASSLTSAKETQYF

size: few
J: TRBJ1-2
D: NA
V: TRBV30
DNA: TGTGCCTGGACCCTAGGGAACAAAGCTAACTATGGCTACACCTTC
CDR3: CAWTLGNKANYGYTF

size: NA
J: TRBJ1-1
D: NA
V: TRBV4-3
DNA: TGCGCCAGCAGGGGGGGTCAGAACACTGAAGCTTTCTTT
CDR3: CASRGGQNTEAFF

size: NA
J: TRBJ2-5
D: NA
V: TRBV9
DNA: TGTGCCAGCAGCGTAGGCTCGGGTGGGGCGGGTCTGGAGACCCAGTACTTC
CDR3: CASSVGSGGAGLETQYF

size: NA
J: TRBJ2-2
D: TRBD2
V: TRBV18
DNA: TGTGCCAGCTCACCACCCAGACTAGCGGACACCGGGGAGCTGTTTTTT
CDR3: CASSPPRLADTGELFF